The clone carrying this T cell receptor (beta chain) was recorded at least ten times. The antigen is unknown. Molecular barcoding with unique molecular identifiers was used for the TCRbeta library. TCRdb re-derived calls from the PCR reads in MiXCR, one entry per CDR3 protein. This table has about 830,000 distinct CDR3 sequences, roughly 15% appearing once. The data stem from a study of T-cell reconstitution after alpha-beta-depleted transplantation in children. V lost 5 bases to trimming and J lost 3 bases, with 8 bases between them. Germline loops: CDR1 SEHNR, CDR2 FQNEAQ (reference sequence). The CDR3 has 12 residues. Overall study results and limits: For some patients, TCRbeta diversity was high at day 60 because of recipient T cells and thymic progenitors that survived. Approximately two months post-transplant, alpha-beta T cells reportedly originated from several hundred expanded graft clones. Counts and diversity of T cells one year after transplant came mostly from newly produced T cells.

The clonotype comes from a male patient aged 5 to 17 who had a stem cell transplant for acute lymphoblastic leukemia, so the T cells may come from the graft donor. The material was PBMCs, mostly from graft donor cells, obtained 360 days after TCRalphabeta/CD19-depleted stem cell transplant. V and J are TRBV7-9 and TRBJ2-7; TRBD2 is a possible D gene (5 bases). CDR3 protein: CASSARGYEQYF. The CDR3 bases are TGTGCCAGCAGCGCCCGGGGCTACGAGCAGTACTTC. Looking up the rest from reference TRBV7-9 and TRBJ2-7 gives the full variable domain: DTGVSQNPRHKITKRGQNVTFRCDPISEHNRLYWYRQTLGQGPEFLTYFQNEAQLEKSRLLSDRFSAERPKGSFSTLEIQRTEQGDSAMYLCASSARGYEQYFGPGTRLTVT.